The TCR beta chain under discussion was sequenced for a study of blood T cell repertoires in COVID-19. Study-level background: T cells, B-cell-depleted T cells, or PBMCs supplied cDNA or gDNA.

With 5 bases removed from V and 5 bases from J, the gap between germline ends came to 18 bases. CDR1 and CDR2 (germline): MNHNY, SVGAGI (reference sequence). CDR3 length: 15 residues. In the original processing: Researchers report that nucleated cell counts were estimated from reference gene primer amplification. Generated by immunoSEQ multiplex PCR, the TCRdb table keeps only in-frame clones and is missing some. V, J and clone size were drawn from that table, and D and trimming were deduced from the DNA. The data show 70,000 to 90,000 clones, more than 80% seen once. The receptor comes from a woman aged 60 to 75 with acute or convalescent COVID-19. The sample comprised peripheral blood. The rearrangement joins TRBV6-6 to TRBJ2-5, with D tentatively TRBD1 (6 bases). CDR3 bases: TGTGCCAGCAGTAACCGGGACCAGGGGATGGAGACCCAGTACTTC. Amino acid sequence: CASSNRDQGMETQYF.